This TCR beta chain derives from a study of blood T cell repertoires in COVID-19. CDR1 is GTSNPN, CDR2 SVGIG, per germline (reference sequence). Trimming shortened V by 0 bases and J by 3 bases, and 7 bases separated the two germline ends. The CDR3 covers 13 residues. Methods used by the authors: The assay estimated nucleated cells by amplifying reference gene primers. This table comes from immunoSEQ multiplex PCR, and its TCRdb copy is limited to in-frame clones, with some not included. V and J calls and clone size follow that table, whereas D and trimming were derived from the DNA. This sample has about 280,000 clones, with 70% to 90% found just once.

The clonotype comes from a man aged 45-65 years with active or convalescent COVID-19. Specimen: peripheral blood. The rearrangement links TRBV30 to TRBJ2-3, with D possibly being TRBD1 (5 bases). The CDR3 region is CAWSVKGTDTQYF. As DNA, the CDR3 is TGTGCCTGGAGTGTAAAGGGGACAGATACGCAGTATTTT.